This T cell receptor (beta chain) was found in a study of early T cells in non-severe SARS-CoV-2 infection. Unique molecular identifier tags were affixed to discrete cDNA molecules. TCRdb reprocessed the 5' RACE reads with MiXCR, giving one entry per CDR3 protein. The sample holds 100,000 to 150,000 distinct CDR3 sequences; more than 13% are singletons and the top ten take roughly 22%. The sequence was obtained from an adult who was a healthcare worker with PCR-confirmed SARS-CoV-2 infection or an uninfected control (not recorded which). Sequencing used whole blood.

The CDR3 nucleotides read TGTGCCAGCACCTCATCTAGGGGTCCGGAGAGCGCAGATACGCAGTATTTT. Amino acids: CASTSSRGPESADTQYF. This chain links TRBV6-6 with TRBJ2-3; weak D call: TRBD1 (5 bases). The CDR3 has 17 residues. V was shortened by 7 bases and J by 4 bases, with 24 bases between the two germline ends. CDR1 is MNHNY, CDR2 SVGAGI, per germline (reference sequence).